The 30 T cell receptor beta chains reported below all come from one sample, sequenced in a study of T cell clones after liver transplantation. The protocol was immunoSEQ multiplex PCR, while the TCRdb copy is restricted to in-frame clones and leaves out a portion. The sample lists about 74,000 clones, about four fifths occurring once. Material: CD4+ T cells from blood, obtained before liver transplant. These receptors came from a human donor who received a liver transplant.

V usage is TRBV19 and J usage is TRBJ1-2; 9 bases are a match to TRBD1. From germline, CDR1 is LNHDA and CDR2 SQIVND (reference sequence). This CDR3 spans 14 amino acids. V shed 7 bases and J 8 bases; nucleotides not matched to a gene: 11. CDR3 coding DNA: TGTGCCAGTAACTCACGGGACAGGGCGGGCGGCTACACCTTC. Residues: CASNSRDRAGGYTF.

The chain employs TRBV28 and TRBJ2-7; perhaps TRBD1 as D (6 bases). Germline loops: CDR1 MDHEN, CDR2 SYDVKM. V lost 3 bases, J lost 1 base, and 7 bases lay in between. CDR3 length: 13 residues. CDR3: CASSLGQSYEQYF. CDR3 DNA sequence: TGTGCCAGCAGTTTGGGACAATCCTACGAGCAGTACTTC.

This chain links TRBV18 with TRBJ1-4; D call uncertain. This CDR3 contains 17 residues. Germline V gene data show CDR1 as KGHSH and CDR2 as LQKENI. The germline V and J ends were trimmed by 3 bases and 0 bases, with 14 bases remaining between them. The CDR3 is CASSPRSGSATNEKLFF. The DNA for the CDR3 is TGTGCCAGCTCACCCCGGTCCGGGTCAGCAACTAATGAAAAACTGTTTTTT.

This CDR3 is CASSPAQGQVSYEQYF. The CDR3 coding sequence is TGTGCCAGCAGCCCCGCCCAGGGCCAAGTCTCCTACGAGCAGTACTTC. The chain links TRBV7-6 to TRBJ2-7; D is perhaps TRBD1 (5 bases). This CDR3 is built from 16 residues. Germline CDR1 SGHVS, CDR2 FNYEAQ. Deletions cut 5 bases from V and 0 bases from J, with 17 bases between.

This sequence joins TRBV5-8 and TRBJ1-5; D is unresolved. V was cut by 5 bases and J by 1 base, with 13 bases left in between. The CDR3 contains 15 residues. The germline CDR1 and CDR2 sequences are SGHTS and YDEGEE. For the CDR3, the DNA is TGTGCCAGCAGGGGGTCTGGGAACAGCAATCAGCCCCAGCATTTT. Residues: CASRGSGNSNQPQHF.

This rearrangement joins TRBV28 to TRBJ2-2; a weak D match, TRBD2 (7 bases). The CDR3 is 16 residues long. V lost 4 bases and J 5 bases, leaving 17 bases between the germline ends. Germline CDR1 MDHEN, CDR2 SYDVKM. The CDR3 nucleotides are TGTGCCAGCAGTTCCCCGAGGGGAGGGGGAACCGGGGAGCTGTTTTTT. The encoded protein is CASSSPRGGGTGELFF.

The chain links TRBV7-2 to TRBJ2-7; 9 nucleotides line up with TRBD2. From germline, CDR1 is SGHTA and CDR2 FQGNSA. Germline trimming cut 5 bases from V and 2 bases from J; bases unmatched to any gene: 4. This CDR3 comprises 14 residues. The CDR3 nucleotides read TGTGCCAGCAGCCTTAGCGGGAGCGCCTACGAGCAGTACTTC. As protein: CASSLSGSAYEQYF. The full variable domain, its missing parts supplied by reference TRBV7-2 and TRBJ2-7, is GAGVSQSPSNKVTEKGKDVELRCDPISGHTALYWYRQSLGQGLEFLIYFQGNSAPDKSGLPSDRFSAERTGGSVSTLTIQRTQQEDSAVYLCASSLSGSAYEQYFGPGTRLTVT.

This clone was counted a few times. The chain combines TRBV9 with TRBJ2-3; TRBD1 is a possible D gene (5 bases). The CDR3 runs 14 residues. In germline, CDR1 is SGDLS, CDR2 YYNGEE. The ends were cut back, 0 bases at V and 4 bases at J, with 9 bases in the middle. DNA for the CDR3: TGTGCCAGCAGCGTAGGGCAGGGCCCAGATACGCAGTATTTT. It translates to CASSVGQGPDTQYF.

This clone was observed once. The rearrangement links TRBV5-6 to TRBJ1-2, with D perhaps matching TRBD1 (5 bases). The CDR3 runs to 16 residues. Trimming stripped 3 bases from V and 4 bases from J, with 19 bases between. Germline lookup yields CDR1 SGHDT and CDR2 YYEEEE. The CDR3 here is CASSSPTTAYFYGYTF. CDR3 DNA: TGTGCCAGCAGCTCCCCTACGACAGCCTACTTCTATGGCTACACCTTC. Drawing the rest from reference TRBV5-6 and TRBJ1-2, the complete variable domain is DAGVTQSPTHLIKTRGQQVTLRCSPKSGHDTVSWYQQALGQGPQFIFQYYEEEERQRGNFPDRFSGHQFPNYSSELNVNALLLGDSALYLCASSSPTTAYFYGYTFGSGTRLTVV.

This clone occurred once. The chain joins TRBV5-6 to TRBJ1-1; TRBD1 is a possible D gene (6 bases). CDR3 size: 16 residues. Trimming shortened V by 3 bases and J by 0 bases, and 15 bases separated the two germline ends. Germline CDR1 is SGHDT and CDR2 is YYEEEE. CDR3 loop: CASSSLRGGMNTEAFF. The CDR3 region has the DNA TGTGCCAGCAGCTCCCTGAGGGGGGGGATGAACACTGAAGCTTTCTTT.

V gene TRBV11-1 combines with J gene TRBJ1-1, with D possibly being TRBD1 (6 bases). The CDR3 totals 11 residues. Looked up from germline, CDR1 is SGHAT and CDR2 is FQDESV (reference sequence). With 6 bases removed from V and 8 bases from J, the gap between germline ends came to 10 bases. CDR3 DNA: TGTGCCAGCAGTATGGGGGCGGAAGCTTTCTTT. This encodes CASSMGAEAFF.

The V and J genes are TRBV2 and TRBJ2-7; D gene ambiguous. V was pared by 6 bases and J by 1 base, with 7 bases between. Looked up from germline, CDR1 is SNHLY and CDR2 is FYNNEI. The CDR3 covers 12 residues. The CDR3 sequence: CASRTDSYEQYF. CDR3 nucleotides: TGTGCCAGCAGAACAGATTCCTACGAGCAGTACTTC.

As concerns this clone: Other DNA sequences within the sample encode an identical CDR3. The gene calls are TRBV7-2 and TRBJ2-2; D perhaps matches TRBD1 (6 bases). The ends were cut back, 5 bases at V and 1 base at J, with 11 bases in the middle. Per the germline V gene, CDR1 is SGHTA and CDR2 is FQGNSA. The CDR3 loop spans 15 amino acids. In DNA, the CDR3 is TGTGCCAGCAGCCTGGGACACCTGAACACCGGGGAGCTGTTTTTT. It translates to CASSLGHLNTGELFF.

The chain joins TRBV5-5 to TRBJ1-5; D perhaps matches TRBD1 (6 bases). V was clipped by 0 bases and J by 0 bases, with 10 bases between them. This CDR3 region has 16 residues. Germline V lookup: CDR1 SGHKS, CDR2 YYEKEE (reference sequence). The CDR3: CASSLATGISNQPQHF. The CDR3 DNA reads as TGTGCCAGCAGCTTGGCGACAGGTATTAGCAATCAGCCCCAGCATTTT.

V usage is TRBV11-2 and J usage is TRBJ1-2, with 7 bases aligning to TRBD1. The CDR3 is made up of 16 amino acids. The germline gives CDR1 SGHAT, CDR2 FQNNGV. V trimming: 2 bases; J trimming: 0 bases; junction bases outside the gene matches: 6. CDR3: CASSLRQGPTNYGYTF. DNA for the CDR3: TGTGCCAGCAGCTTAAGACAGGGCCCTACTAACTATGGCTACACCTTC. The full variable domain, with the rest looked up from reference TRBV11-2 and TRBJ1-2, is EAGVAQSPRYKIIEKRQSVAFWCNPISGHATLYWYQQILGQGPKLLIQFQNNGVVDDSQLPKDRFSAERLKGVDSTLKIQPAKLEDSAVYLCASSLRQGPTNYGYTFGSGTRLTVV.

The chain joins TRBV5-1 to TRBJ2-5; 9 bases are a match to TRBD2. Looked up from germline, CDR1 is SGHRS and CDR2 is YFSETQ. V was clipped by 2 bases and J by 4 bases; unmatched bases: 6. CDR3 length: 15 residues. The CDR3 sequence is CASSFPSGKGETQYF. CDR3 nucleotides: TGCGCCAGCAGCTTCCCTAGCGGGAAGGGAGAGACCCAGTACTTC.

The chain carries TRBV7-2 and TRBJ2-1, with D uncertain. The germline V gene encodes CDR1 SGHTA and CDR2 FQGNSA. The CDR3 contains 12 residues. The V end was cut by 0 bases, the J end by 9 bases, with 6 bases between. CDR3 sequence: CASSLAWGEQFF. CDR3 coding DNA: TGTGCCAGCAGCTTAGCATGGGGTGAGCAGTTCTTC.

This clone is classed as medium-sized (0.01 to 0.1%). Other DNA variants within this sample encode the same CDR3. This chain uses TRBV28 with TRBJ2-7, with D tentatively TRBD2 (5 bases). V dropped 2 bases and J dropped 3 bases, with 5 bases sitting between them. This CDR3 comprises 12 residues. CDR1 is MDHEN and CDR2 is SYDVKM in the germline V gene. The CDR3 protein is CASSLAGYEQYF. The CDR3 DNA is TGTGCCAGCAGTTTAGCGGGCTACGAGCAGTACTTC.

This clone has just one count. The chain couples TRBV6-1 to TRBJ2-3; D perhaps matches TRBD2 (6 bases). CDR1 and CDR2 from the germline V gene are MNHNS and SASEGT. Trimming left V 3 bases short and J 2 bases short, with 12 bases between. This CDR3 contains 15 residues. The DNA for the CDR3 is TGTGCCAGCAGTGAGACGGGGGATCACACAGATACGCAGTATTTT. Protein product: CASSETGDHTDTQYF.

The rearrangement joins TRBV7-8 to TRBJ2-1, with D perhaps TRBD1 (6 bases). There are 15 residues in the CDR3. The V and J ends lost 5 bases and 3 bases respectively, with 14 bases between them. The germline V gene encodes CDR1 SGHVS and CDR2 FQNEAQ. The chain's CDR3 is CASSRMGHNYNEQFF. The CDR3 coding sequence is TGTGCCAGCAGCCGTATGGGACACAACTACAATGAGCAGTTCTTC.

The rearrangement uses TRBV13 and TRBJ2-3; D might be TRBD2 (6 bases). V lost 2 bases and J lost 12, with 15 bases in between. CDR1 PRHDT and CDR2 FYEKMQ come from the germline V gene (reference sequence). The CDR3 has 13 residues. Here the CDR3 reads CASSLSTRLVQYF. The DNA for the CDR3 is TGTGCCAGCAGCTTATCCACACGACTAGTTCAGTATTTT.

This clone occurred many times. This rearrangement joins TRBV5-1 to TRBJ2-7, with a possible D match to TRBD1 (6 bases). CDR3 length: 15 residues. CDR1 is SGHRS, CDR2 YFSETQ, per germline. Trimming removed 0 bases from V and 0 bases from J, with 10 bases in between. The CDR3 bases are TGCGCCAGCAGCTTGGTGCCAGGGGTCTCCTACGAGCAGTACTTC. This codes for CASSLVPGVSYEQYF.

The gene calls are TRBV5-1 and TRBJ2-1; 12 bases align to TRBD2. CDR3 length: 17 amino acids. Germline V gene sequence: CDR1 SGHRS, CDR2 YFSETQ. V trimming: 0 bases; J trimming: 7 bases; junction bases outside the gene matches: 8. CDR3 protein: CASSLGPMTSGRNEQFF. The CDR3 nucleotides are TGCGCCAGCAGCTTGGGCCCGATGACTAGCGGGAGAAATGAGCAGTTCTTC.

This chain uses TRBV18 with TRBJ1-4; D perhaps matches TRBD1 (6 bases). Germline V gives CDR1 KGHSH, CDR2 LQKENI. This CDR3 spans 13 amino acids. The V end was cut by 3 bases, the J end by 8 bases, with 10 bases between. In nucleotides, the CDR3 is TGTGCCAGCTCACCGGCGGGGGCAGAAAAACTGTTTTTT. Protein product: CASSPAGAEKLFF.

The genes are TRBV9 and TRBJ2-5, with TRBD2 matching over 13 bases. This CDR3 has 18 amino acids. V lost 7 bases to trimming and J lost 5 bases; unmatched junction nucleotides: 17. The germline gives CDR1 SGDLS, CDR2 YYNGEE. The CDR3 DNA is TGTGCCAGCTCGAGGGATGGACTAGCGGGAGTTGGTGGTGAGACCCAGTACTTC. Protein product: CASSRDGLAGVGGETQYF.

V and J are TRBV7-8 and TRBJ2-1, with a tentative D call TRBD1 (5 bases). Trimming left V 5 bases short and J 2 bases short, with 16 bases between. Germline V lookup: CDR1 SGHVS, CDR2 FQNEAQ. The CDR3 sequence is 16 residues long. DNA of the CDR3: TGTGCCAGCAGCCCGAGCCGTGACAGACCCTACAATGAGCAGTTCTTC. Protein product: CASSPSRDRPYNEQFF.

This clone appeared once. The CDR3 DNA reads TGTGCCAGTACGGACAGGGGGCTGAGGAAACTGTTTTTT. Its translation: CASTDRGLRKLFF. J is TRBJ1-4 and V is TRBV6-1; TRBD1 aligns across 11 bases. Germline assignment: CDR1 MNHNS and CDR2 SASEGT. CDR3 length: 13 amino acids. The trim removed 9 bases at V and 11 bases at J, leaving 8 bases unmatched.

The CDR3 loop is CASSYYSRGAGYQPQHF. The DNA of the CDR3 is TGTGCCAGCAGTTACTACAGCAGGGGAGCGGGGTATCAGCCCCAGCATTTT. The chain carries TRBV28 and TRBJ1-5, with D perhaps matching TRBD1 (6 bases). Germline CDR1 MDHEN, CDR2 SYDVKM. Between the trimmed V and J ends, which lost 4 bases and 5 bases, there was a span of 21 bases. CDR3 size: 17 residues.

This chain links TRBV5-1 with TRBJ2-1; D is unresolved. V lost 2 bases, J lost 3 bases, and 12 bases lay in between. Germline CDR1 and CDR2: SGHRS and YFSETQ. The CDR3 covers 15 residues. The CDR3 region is CASSLIPESYNEQFF. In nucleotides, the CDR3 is TGCGCCAGCAGCTTAATACCGGAGAGCTACAATGAGCAGTTCTTC.

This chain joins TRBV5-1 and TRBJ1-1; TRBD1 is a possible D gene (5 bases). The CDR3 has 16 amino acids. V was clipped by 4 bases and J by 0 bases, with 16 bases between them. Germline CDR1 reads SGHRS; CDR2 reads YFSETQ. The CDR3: CASSPGSAGLNTEAFF. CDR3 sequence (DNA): TGCGCCAGCAGCCCGGGAAGTGCGGGACTGAACACTGAAGCTTTCTTT.